This is a list of T cell receptor beta chains from one sample in a study of vaccination and CD4 T cells after COVID-19. TCRdb re-called the PCR reads with MiXCR, one entry per CDR3 protein. This table has some 21,000 distinct CDR3 sequences, around 42% appearing once. Their target antigens are unknown. The specimen was cultured CD4+ T cells from blood. The receptors come from a human donor with COVID-19. Both conserved end residues are part of each CDR3. Each record gives: V gene, D gene, clone size, J gene, CDR3 DNA, CDR3 protein. A D gene is named only where the DNA matches it firmly. Clone size appears in some rows only: once, few, many, or a class for an expanded clone.

TRBV20-1	NA	NA	TRBJ1-1	TGCAGTGCTGTGAGAGCCGGGTCCAGGAACACTGAAGCTTTCTTT	CSAVRAGSRNTEAFF
TRBV11-2	TRBD2	NA	TRBJ2-7	TGTGCCAGCAGTCGAAGCGGGAGCTCCTACGAGCAGTACTTC	CASSRSGSSYEQYF
TRBV20-1	NA	few	TRBJ1-5	TGCAGTGCTAGAGATCGTGGGCCAGGGACTCATTCTAGCAATCAGCCCCAGCATTTT	CSARDRGPGTHSSNQPQHF
TRBV4-3	TRBD1	NA	TRBJ2-2	TGCGCCAGCAGCCAACGGGACAGGGTGGTCGGGGAGCTGTTTTTT	CASSQRDRVVGELFF
TRBV11-1	NA	few	TRBJ1-3	TGTGCCAGCAGCGTCGACAGATACTCTGGAAACACCATATATTTT	CASSVDRYSGNTIYF
TRBV24-1	NA	NA	TRBJ2-3	TGTGCCACCAGTGATGTAGCCAGGGCTACAGATACGCAGTATTTT	CATSDVARATDTQYF
TRBV5-1	TRBD1	NA	TRBJ1-2	TGCGCCAGCAGCTCCGGGACAGGGGGATCTCTGAGCTATGGCTACACCTTC	CASSSGTGGSLSYGYTF
TRBV7-8	TRBD1	few	TRBJ1-5	TGTGCCAGCAGCCCGGACAGGGTGGAACAGCCCCAGCATTTT	CASSPDRVEQPQHF
TRBV30	TRBD2	NA	TRBJ2-7	TGTGCCTGGAGCGCGGGGGGAGGGTTCCACGAGCAGTACTTC	CAWSAGGGFHEQYF
TRBV5-1	NA	NA	TRBJ2-7	TGCGCCAGCAGCTCGACCGGGACCAAGGCCTACGAGCAGTACTTC	CASSSTGTKAYEQYF
TRBV21-1	NA	NA	TRBJ1-6	TGTGCCAGCTCCTTGGGAGGGGCGCTGGTTAATTCACCCCTCCACTTT	CASSLGGALVNSPLHF
TRBV5-1	TRBD1	NA	TRBJ2-7	TGCGCCAGCAGCTTTGAAGGACAGGGTCGGGACGAGCAGTACTTC	CASSFEGQGRDEQYF
TRBV7-8	NA	NA	TRBJ1-1	TGTGCCAGCAGCTTAGATCGGGTCGGCACTGAAGCTTTCTTT	CASSLDRVGTEAFF
TRBV20-1	TRBD1	NA	TRBJ1-4	TGCAGTGCTAGAGTTATCCCGGGACAGGGGGACGGTAATGAAAAACTGTTTTTT	CSARVIPGQGDGNEKLFF
TRBV30	NA	NA	TRBJ2-1	TGTGCCTGGTGGGCCGCGGGGAATGAGCAGTTCTTC	CAWWAAGNEQFF
TRBV20-1	TRBD2	NA	TRBJ2-5	TGCAGTGCTAGACGGGGACTAGCGGGGGTGTTAGGGACCCAGTACTTC	CSARRGLAGVLGTQYF
TRBV18	NA	NA	TRBJ2-3	TGTGCCAGCTCCCCCTCGGCATCAGATACGCAGTATTTT	CASSPSASDTQYF
TRBV7-9	NA	NA	TRBJ1-5	TGTGCCAGCAGCTTATCTGGCAATCAGCCCCAGCATTTT	CASSLSGNQPQHF
TRBV12-3/TRBV12-4	NA	few	TRBJ2-5	TGTGCCAGCAGTTTATCAGGGGCCGGAGAGACCCAGTACTTC	CASSLSGAGETQYF
TRBV24-1	NA	NA	TRBJ2-3	TGTGCCACCAGTGATTTAACGGGAGATACGCAGTATTTT	CATSDLTGDTQYF
TRBV20-1	NA	few	TRBJ1-2	TGCAGTGCTCCGACACCGAACTATGGCTACACCTTC	CSAPTPNYGYTF
TRBV11-2	TRBD2	NA	TRBJ2-5	TGTGCCAGCAGCTCGATACTAGCGGGGGGAGTGGAGACCCAGTACTTC	CASSSILAGGVETQYF
TRBV9	TRBD1	NA	TRBJ2-5	TGTGCCAGCAAATCGGGGACAGGGGGTGAGACCCAGTACTTC	CASKSGTGGETQYF
TRBV5-4	NA	NA	TRBJ2-7	TGTGCCAGCAGCTTGGATTCAGGGGACGAGCAGTACTTC	CASSLDSGDEQYF
TRBV11-3	TRBD1	few	TRBJ2-1	TGTGCCAGCAGCACTTACGCCGGGACAGGGTTCTACAATGAGCAGTTCTTC	CASSTYAGTGFYNEQFF
TRBV6-1	NA	NA	TRBJ2-1	TGTGCCAGCAGTCAATGGGACACACGCAATGAGCAGTTCTTC	CASSQWDTRNEQFF
TRBV24-1	NA	few	TRBJ1-5	TGTGCCACCAGTGATTTCTGGGACTATAATCAGCCCCAGCATTTT	CATSDFWDYNQPQHF
TRBV7-7	NA	few	TRBJ2-2	TGTGCTAGCAGCGCGTCCGGGACCGGGGAGCTGTTTTTT	CASSASGTGELFF
TRBV20-1	TRBD1	few	TRBJ1-1	TGCAGTGCTGGGGGACAGGGGGTTGAAGCTTTCTTT	CSAGGQGVEAFF
TRBV5-4	TRBD1	NA	TRBJ1-2	TGTGCCAGCAGCCCGGGACAGGTCTATGGCTACACCTTC	CASSPGQVYGYTF
TRBV2	TRBD2	NA	TRBJ2-2	TGTGCCAGCAGTGATGTTGCGGGGGGGCCCACCGGGGAGCTGTTTTTT	CASSDVAGGPTGELFF
TRBV12-3/TRBV12-4	NA	few	TRBJ1-6	TGTGCCAGCAGTTTAGACAGAGGTTATAATTCACCCCTCCACTTT	CASSLDRGYNSPLHF
TRBV7-2	NA	NA	TRBJ2-7	TGTGCCAGCAGCCCACGTGGGGGACTTATCTACGAGCAGTACTTC	CASSPRGGLIYEQYF
TRBV7-2	TRBD1	NA	TRBJ1-1	TGTGCCAGCAGCTTAGATACAGGGGTCACTGAAGCTTTCTTT	CASSLDTGVTEAFF
TRBV19	TRBD1	NA	TRBJ2-5	TGTGCCAGTAGTATAGGGGGCAGGGGGGAGACCCAGTACTTC	CASSIGGRGETQYF
TRBV20-1	NA	few	TRBJ2-5	TGCAGTGCTAGTTGGAGGGGAGAGACCCAGTACTTC	CSASWRGETQYF
TRBV19	NA	NA	TRBJ1-3	TGTGCCAGTCGACGGGGGCACTCTGGAAACACCATATATTTT	CASRRGHSGNTIYF
TRBV11-1	TRBD2	NA	TRBJ2-3	TGTGCCAGCAGCCTAGGCGGGAGCACTAGCGGGGGGGCCGATACGCAGTATTTT	CASSLGGSTSGGADTQYF
TRBV9	NA	NA	TRBJ1-2	TGTGCCAGCACGAGCGATTATGGCTACACCTTC	CASTSDYGYTF
TRBV12-3/TRBV12-4	TRBD2	NA	TRBJ2-1	TGTGCCAGCAGTTTATTTGTCTTGGGACTAGCTGTCTACAATGAGCAGTTCTTC	CASSLFVLGLAVYNEQFF
TRBV19	NA	NA	TRBJ1-5	TGTGCCAGTAGTATCGGTCTCTATCAGCCCCAGCATTTT	CASSIGLYQPQHF
TRBV9	NA	NA	TRBJ1-5	TGTGCCAGCAGGAGGATTCCCCAGCATTTT	CASRRIPQHF
TRBV19	TRBD1	NA	TRBJ1-2	TGTGCCAGTAGTACCGCTCAACAGGGGAACTATGGCTACACCTTC	CASSTAQQGNYGYTF
TRBV19	NA	NA	TRBJ1-4	TGTGCCAGTAGCCCGTTGGGAGGGGCGAGGTATGCAACTAATGAAAAACTGTTTTTT	CASSPLGGARYATNEKLFF
TRBV3-1	NA	NA	TRBJ2-3	TGTGCCAGCAGCCAACAGGGCGCGATGACAGATACGCAGTATTTT	CASSQQGAMTDTQYF
TRBV6-5	TRBD1	NA	TRBJ2-7	TGTGCCAGCAGTTACTCGAGGACAGGGAGGAACGAGCAGTACTTC	CASSYSRTGRNEQYF
TRBV6-1	TRBD1	NA	TRBJ1-2	TGTGCCAGCAGGGGGACAGGACTCAACTATGGCTACACCTTC	CASRGTGLNYGYTF
TRBV27	TRBD2	NA	TRBJ2-5	TGTGCCAGCAGTTTCGCACTAGCGGGGGCCTCGAGGCGAGAGACCCAGTACTTC	CASSFALAGASRRETQYF
TRBV5-4	NA	NA	TRBJ1-4	TGTGCCAGCAGCCCCCGAGGGGGGTCGGGGGAAAAACTGTTTTTT	CASSPRGGSGEKLFF
TRBV11-1	NA	NA	TRBJ2-5	TGTGCCAGCAGCTTGGTCGCGTTAAGAGGTGGGGAGACCCAGTACTTC	CASSLVALRGGETQYF
TRBV19	NA	NA	TRBJ1-2	TGTGCCACCCAAAACAGGGTTATGCGTGGCTACACCTTC	CATQNRVMRGYTF
TRBV19	NA	few	TRBJ2-7	TGTGCCAGTTCATCCCCAGTGGGGCCGTTCTACGAGCAGTACTTC	CASSSPVGPFYEQYF